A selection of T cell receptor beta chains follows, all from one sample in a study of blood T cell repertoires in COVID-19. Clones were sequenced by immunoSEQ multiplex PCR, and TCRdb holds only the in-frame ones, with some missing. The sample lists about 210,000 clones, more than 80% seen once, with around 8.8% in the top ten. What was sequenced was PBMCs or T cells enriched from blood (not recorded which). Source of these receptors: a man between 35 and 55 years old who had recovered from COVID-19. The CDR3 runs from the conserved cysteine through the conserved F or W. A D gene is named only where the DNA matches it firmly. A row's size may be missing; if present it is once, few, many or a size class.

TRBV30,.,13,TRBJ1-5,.,CAWRGAGDQPQHF,TGTGCCTGGAGGGGGGCAGGGGATCAGCCCCAGCATTTT
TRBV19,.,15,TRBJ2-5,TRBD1,CASRMSGQGKETQYF,TGTGCCAGTAGGATGAGTGGACAGGGAAAAGAGACCCAGTACTTC
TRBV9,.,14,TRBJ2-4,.,CASSAQTGGNIQYF,TGTGCCAGCAGCGCCCAGACAGGCGGAAACATTCAGTACTTC
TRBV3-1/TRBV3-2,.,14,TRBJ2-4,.,CASSQERLDNIQYF,TGTGCCAGCAGCCAAGAACGACTAGACAACATTCAGTACTTC
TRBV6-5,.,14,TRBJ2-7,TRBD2,CASRGTSGRYEQYF,TGTGCCAGCCGCGGGACTAGCGGGAGATACGAGCAGTACTTC
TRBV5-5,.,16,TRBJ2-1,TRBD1,CASSSSRTGDYNEQFF,TGTGCCAGCAGCTCCTCTCGGACAGGGGACTACAATGAGCAGTTCTTC
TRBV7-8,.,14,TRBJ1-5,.,CASSFGGGGQPQHF,TGTGCCAGCAGCTTCGGGGGCGGGGGGCAGCCCCAGCATTTT
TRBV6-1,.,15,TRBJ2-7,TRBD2,CASSEEAGPSYEQYF,TGTGCCAGCAGTGAAGAAGCGGGGCCCTCCTACGAGCAGTACTTC
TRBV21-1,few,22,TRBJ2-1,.,CASSKEMQGLAGERDSYNEQFF,TGTGCCAGCAGCAAAGAGATGCAAGGACTAGCGGGAGAGAGGGACTCCTACAATGAGCAGTTCTTC
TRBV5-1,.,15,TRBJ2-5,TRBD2,CASSFSGGASETQYF,TGCGCCAGCAGCTTTAGCGGGGGGGCGTCAGAGACCCAGTACTTC
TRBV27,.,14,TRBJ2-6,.,CASFSGYGANVLTF,TGTGCCAGTTTTTCGGGGTATGGGGCCAACGTCCTGACTTTC
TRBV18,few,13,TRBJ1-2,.,CASSPPGWDGYTF,TGTGCCAGCTCACCCCCCGGGTGGGATGGCTACACCTTC
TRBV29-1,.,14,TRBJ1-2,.,CSVEDSGGLGGYTF,TGCAGCGTTGAAGATTCGGGGGGGTTGGGTGGCTACACCTTC
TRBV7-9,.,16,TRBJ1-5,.,CASSQDGTLSNQPQHF,TGTGCCAGCAGCCAAGACGGGACACTTAGCAATCAGCCCCAGCATTTT
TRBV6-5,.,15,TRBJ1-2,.,CASSYTDSIAYGYTF,TGTGCCAGCAGTTATACGGACAGTATCGCCTATGGCTACACCTTC
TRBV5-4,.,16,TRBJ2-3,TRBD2,CASSKRASGPEDTQYF,TGTGCCAGCAGCAAACGGGCTAGCGGGCCTGAAGATACGCAGTATTTT